This T cell receptor beta chain was recorded in a study of shared clonotypes between healthy human individuals (dated by TCRdb to the early 2020s). About the investigation overall: The cohort comprised two women and a few men aged 18 to 49 years. For each donor, three plates each were used for CD4 naive and CD4 memory, two plates were used for CD8 naive, and one plate was used for CD8 memory. Blood TCR repertoires of 5 or 6 healthy adults were deeply sequenced to estimate repertoire size and the extent of clonotype sharing between individuals. To increase sequencing depth and limit assay-specific biases, different laboratories used diverse techniques to prepare libraries and sequence TCR repertoires. Each donor's leukapheresis produced roughly between roughly 0.94 and 9.5 billion PBMCs.

The donors were healthy, HIV-negative adults who had no recently reported acute infections or vaccinations. Every donor was a Caucasian adult living in Nashville, Tennessee, USA. CD4+ T cells were enriched through magnetic negative selection, after which naive cells were positively selected on CD45RA and the remaining negative fraction served as the memory subset. Blood was obtained by leukapheresis, after which PBMCs were separated by Ficoll-Histopaque density gradient centrifugation and cryopreserved in liquid nitrogen vapor phase. Analytical flow cytometry was used to check the purity and quantity of every magnetically sorted T cell population. From each sorted fraction, genomic DNA was isolated and quantified by UV absorbance on a Nanodrop 2000c. Study-wide conclusions, independent of this receptor: Across several donors, roughly 5.1% of naive CD4, roughly 3.5% of naive CD8, 2.3% of memory CD4, and approximately 0.42% of memory CD8 clonotypes were shared. Based on pairwise subsampling, the degree of clonotype sharing among donors was expected to be affected by sequencing depth. The genetic and exposure-history diversity represented was limited by the small number of donors. Naive subsets generally had larger estimated clonotype richness than memory subsets did. Even with the large sequencing depth, rarefaction of the sorted-subset datasets indicated that sequencing was incomplete. Compared with non-shared clonotypes, clonotypes shared by all four sorted-subset donors had higher generation probabilities. Sampling was limited to blood, and TCR repertoires in tissue likely differ from TCR repertoires in blood.

To note about this clone: It has no known antigen specificity. Base-call qualities are not available, and no considerably larger clone is one nucleotide away.

Taken from the germline V gene (reference sequence), the CDR1 and CDR2 loops are SEHNR and FQNEAQ. V loses 2 bases, J loses 1 base, and the germline ends lie 8 bases apart. The cysteine opens and the phenylalanine closes a CDR3 of 14 amino acids. The DNA shown is the 42-base CDR3, in frame from base 1. Using the deep immunoSEQ assay, multiplex PCR amplified TCR CDR3 regions from genomic DNA. For each cell subset, the extracted genomic DNA was distributed evenly across all wells of several immunoSEQ 96-well plates, and each plate served as one replicate. For sorted subsets, approximately 190 ng genomic DNA, equal to tens of thousands of T cell genomes, was loaded into each replicate PCR. The purified libraries were quantified using a Qubit 3.0 fluorometer, sized with a Bioanalyzer 2100, and then quantified again using the KAPA Library Quantification kit. A separate single-read 150-cycle Illumina NextSeq 550 flow cell was used to sequence each immunoSEQ 96-well plate. Regarding the original processing steps: Because only junctional sequences without quality scores were contained in the immunoSEQ output, filtering matching that applied to full-length reads could not be performed. To assign V/J genes and CDR3, sequences were annotated against IMGT germline references using PyIR, a Python wrapper for IgBLAST v1.9. Any read was removed if the V/J assignment was weak (E-value above 1e-6), the CDR3 was missing, or the read contained stop codons, out-of-frame junctions, or ambiguous translated residues. V3J clonotypes were defined as sequences sharing the same inferred V gene, J gene, and CDR3 amino acid sequence. Percentage overlap between repertoires was calculated by dividing the number of shared unique clonotypes by the size of the smaller repertoire. RTK rarefaction, the Chao1 estimator, and Recon v2.1 estimates of unobserved clonotypes were used to assess repertoire richness. OLGA was used to compute generation probabilities for all TCRbeta clonotypes that the gDNA method yielded from four donors. This immuneACCESS table, as held by TCRdb, lists in-frame sequences with V and J called but not all clones. Of the missing ones, under half trace to an unresolved V gene in checked studies; the others have no known cause. The V and J calls and clone size come from that table; D and trimming were worked out from the DNA. The sample yields hundreds of thousands of clones; roughly 70% were counted once. Less than 2% of the sample goes to the ten largest clones.

The material sequenced was memory CD4+ T cells sorted from blood. The label giving this sample's cell subset or site can be read as: CD45RA-negative fraction. The rearranged segments are TRBV7-9 and TRBJ1-1, with the identity of the D gene unclear. This receptor was identified in a woman aged 25 to 39 in good health. The CDR3 region reads CASSLTFGNTEAFF. The nucleotides read TGTGCCAGCAGCTTAACTTTTGGGAACACTGAAGCTTTCTTT.